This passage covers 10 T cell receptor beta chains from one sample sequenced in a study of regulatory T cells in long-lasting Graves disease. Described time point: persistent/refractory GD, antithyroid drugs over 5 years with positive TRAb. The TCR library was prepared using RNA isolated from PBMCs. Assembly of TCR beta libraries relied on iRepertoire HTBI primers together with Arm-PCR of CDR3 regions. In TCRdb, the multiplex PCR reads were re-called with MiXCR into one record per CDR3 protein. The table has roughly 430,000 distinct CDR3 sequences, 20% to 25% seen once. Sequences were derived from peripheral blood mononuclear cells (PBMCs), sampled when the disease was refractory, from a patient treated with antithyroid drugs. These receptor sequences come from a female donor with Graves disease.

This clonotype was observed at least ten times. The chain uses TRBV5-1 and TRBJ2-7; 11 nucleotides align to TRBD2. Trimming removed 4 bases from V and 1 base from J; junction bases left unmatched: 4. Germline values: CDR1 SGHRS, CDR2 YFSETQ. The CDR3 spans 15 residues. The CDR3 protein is CASSPGLAASYEQYF. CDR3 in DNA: TGCGCCAGCAGCCCGGGACTAGCGGCTTCCTACGAGCAGTACTTC. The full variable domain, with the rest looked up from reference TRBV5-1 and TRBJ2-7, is KAGVTQTPRYLIKTRGQQVTLSCSPISGHRSVSWYQQTPGQGLQFLFEYFSETQRNKGNFPGRFSGRQFSNSRSEMNVSTLELGDSALYLCASSPGLAASYEQYFGPGTRLTVT.

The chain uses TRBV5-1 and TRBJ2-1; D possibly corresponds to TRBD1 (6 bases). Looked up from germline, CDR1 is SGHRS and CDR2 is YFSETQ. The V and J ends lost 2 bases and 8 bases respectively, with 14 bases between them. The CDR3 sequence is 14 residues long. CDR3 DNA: TGCGCCAGCAGCTTCGAACAGGGCTTGCATGAGCAGTTCTTC. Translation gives CASSFEQGLHEQFF.

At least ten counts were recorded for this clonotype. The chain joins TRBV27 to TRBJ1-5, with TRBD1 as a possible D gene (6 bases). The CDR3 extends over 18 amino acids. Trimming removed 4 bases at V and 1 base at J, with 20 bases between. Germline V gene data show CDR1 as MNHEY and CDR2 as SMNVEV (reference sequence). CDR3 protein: CASSSGSSRTGSNQPQHF. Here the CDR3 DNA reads TGTGCCAGCAGTTCAGGTTCGTCCCGAACAGGGAGCAATCAGCCCCAGCATTTT.

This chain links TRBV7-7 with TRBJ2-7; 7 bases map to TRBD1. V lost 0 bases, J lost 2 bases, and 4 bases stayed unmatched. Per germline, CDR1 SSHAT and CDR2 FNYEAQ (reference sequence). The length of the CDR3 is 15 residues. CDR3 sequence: CASSLAKGQTYEQYF. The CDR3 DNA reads TGTGCCAGCAGCTTAGCGAAGGGACAGACCTACGAGCAGTACTTC.

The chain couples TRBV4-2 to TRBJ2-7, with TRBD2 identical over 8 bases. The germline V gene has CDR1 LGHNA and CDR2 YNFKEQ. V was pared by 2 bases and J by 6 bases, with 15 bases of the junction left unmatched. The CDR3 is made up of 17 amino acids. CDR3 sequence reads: CASSQPTGGTSLREQYF. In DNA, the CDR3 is TGTGCCAGCAGCCAACCTACCGGTGGGACTAGTCTTCGCGAGCAGTACTTC.

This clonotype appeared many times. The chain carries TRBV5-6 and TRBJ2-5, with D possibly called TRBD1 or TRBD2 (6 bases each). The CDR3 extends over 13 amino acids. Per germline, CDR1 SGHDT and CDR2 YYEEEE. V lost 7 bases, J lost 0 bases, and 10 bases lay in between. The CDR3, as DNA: TGTGCCAGCGCTAGGGGGGACCAAGAGACCCAGTACTTC. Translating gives CASARGDQETQYF.

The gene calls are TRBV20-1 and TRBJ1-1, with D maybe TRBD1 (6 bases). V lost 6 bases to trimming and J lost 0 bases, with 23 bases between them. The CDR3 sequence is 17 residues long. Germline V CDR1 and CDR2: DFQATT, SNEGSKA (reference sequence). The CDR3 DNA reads TGCAGTGCGCCGGGGACAAACGAAGAGCCTTTGAACACTGAAGCTTTCTTT. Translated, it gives CSAPGTNEEPLNTEAFF.

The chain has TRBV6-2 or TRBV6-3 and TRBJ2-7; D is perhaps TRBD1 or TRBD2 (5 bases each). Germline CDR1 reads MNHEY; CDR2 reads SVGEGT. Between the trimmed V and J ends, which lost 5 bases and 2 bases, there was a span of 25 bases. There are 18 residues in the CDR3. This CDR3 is CASSDRPYLRDAPYEQYF. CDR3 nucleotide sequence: TGTGCCAGCAGTGACCGACCCTACCTCCGGGACGCTCCCTACGAGCAGTACTTC.

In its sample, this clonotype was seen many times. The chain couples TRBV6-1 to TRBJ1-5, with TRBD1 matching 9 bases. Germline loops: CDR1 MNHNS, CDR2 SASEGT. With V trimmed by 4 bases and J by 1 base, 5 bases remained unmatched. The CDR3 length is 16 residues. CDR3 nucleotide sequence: TGTGCCAGCAGTGGACAGGGGGGGAGAAGCAATCAGCCCCAGCATTTT. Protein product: CASSGQGGRSNQPQHF.

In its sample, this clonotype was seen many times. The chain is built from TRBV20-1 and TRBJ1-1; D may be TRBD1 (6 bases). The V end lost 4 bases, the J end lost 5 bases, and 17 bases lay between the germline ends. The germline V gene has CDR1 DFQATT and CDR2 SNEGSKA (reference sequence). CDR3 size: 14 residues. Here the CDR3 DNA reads TGCAGTGCTAAACAGGGTCTGGGAGAAACTGAAGCTTTCTTT. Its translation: CSAKQGLGETEAFF.